This T cell receptor beta chain was observed in a study of T cells after yellow fever vaccination. Whole-study findings and limits: A small proportion of clonotypes was detected in both the CD4 and CD8 compartments. After the booster, 96% of CD4 and just over 85% of CD8 primary-response clones were re-detected.

The V end lost 0 bases, the J end lost 3 bases, and 15 bases lay between the germline ends. This CDR3 spans 15 amino acids. CDR1 and CDR2 from the germline V gene are DFQATT and SNEGSKA (reference sequence). This clonotype was counted many times. Its target is not known. A universal primer site and UMIs were added as TCR cDNA was made by 5'RACE template switching. TCRdb recomputed calls from the 5' RACE reads with MiXCR, one row per CDR3 protein. The sample carries over 150,000 distinct CDR3 sequences, about 7% recorded once. The source material was CD4+ T cells sorted from PBMCs, sampled around 5 days after the first yellow fever vaccination. The V call is TRBV20-1, the J call TRBJ2-7; possible D gene TRBD1, 6 bases. The TCR comes from a man between 18 and 29 years old who received the YFV17D yellow fever vaccine. The CDR3 loop reads CSARDGQSLGYEQYF. CDR3 bases: TGCAGTGCTAGAGACGGACAGAGCCTGGGCTACGAGCAGTACTTC.